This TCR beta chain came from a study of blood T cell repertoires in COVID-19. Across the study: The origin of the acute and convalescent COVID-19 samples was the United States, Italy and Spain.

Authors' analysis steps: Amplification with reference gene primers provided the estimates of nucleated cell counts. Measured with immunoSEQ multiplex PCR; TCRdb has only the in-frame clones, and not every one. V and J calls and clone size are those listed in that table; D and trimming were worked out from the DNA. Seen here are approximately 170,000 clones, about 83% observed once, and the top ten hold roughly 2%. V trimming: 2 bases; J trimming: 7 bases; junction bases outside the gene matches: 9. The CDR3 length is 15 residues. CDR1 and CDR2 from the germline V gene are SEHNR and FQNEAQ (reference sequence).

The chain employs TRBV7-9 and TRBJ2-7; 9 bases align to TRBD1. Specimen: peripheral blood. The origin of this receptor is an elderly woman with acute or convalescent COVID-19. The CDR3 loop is CASSLKRDRAGEQYF. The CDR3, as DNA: TGTGCCAGCAGCTTAAAGAGGGACAGGGCAGGTGAGCAGTACTTC.